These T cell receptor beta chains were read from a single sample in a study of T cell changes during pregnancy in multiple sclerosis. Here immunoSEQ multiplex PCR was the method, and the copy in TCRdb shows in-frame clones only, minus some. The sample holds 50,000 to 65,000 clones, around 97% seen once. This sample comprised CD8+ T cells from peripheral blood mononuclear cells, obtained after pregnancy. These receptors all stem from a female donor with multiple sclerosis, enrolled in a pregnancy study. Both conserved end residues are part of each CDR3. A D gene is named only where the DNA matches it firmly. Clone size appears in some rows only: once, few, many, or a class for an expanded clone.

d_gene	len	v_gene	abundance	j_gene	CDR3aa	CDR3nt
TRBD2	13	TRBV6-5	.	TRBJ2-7	CASGLSGSYEQYF	TGTGCCAGCGGACTTAGCGGGAGCTACGAGCAGTACTTC
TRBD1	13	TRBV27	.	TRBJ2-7	CASSLRGGGEQYF	TGTGCCAGCAGTTTACGAGGGGGCGGCGAGCAGTACTTC
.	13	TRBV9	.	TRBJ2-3	CASSVGATDTQYF	TGTGCCAGCAGCGTAGGAGCGACAGATACGCAGTATTTT
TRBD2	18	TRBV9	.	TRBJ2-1	CASSVGGTSTPRFNEQFF	TGTGCCAGCAGCGTAGGTGGGACTAGCACACCCCGATTTAATGAGCAGTTCTTC
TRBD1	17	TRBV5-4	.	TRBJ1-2	CASSGAHDRGNYYGYTF	TGTGCCAGCAGCGGGGCCCACGACAGGGGGAACTACTATGGCTACACCTTC
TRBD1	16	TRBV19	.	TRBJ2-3	CASSLSPGQGTDTQYF	TGTGCCAGTAGTCTATCACCAGGACAGGGCACAGATACGCAGTATTTT
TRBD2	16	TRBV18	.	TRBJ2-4	CASSSPTSGSMNIQYF	TGTGCCAGCTCATCCCCTACTAGCGGGAGTATGAACATTCAGTACTTC
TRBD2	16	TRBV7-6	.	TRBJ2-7	CASSLDVAGGGYEQYF	TGTGCCAGCAGCTTGGATGTAGCGGGAGGAGGTTACGAGCAGTACTTC
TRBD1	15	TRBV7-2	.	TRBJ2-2	CAGGIRTGGTGELFF	TGTGCCGGAGGTATACGGACAGGGGGCACCGGGGAGCTGTTTTTT
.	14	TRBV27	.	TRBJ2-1	CASSLSGALNEQFF	TGTGCCAGCAGTTTAAGCGGAGCTCTCAATGAGCAGTTCTTC
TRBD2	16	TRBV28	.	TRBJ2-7	CASSPRTSGNTYEQYF	TGTGCCAGCAGTCCCCGGACTAGCGGGAACACCTACGAGCAGTACTTC
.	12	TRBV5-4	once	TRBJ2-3	CASSSGTDTQYF	TGTGCCAGCAGCTCCGGCACAGATACGCAGTATTTT
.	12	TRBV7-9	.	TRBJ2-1	CASSLGTAEQFF	TGTGCCAGCAGCTTAGGGACAGCCGAGCAGTTCTTC
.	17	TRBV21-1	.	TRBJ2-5	CASSKERSGRRRETQYF	TGTGCCAGCAGCAAAGAGCGTAGCGGGAGAAGAAGAGAGACCCAGTACTTC
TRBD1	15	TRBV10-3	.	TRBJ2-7	CAISDTDRGHSEQYF	TGTGCCATCAGCGATACGGACAGGGGGCATAGCGAGCAGTACTTC
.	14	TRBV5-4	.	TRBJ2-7	CASSLDPGPYEQYF	TGTGCCAGCAGCTTGGATCCTGGGCCCTACGAGCAGTACTTC
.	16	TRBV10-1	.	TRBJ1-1	CASSEEGGRARTEAFF	TGCGCCAGCAGTGAGGAGGGGGGGAGGGCTAGGACTGAAGCTTTCTTT
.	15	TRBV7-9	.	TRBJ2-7	CASSLGGLSSYEQYF	TGTGCCAGCAGCTTAGGCGGGCTGAGCTCCTACGAGCAGTACTTC
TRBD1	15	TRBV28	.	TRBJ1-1	CASSSYRGRYTEAFF	TGTGCCAGCAGTTCCTACAGGGGGCGTTACACTGAAGCTTTCTTT
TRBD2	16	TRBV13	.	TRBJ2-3	CASSTKREKGPDTQYF	TGTGCCAGCAGCACAAAGCGGGAGAAGGGTCCAGATACGCAGTATTTT
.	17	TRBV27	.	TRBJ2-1	CASSFLQTGRTYNEQFF	TGTGCCAGCAGTTTTCTGCAAACAGGGAGAACCTACAATGAGCAGTTCTTC
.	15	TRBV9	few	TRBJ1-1	CASSVAPLGDTEAFF	TGTGCCAGCAGCGTAGCCCCTCTAGGGGACACTGAAGCTTTCTTT
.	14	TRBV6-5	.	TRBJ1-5	CASSPLGANQPQHF	TGTGCCAGCAGCCCACTTGGGGCCAATCAGCCCCAGCATTTT
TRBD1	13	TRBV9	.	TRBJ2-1	CASSVLQGNEQFF	TGTGCCAGCAGCGTGTTACAGGGGAATGAGCAGTTCTTC
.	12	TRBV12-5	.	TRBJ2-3	CASGQGGDTQYF	TGTGCTAGTGGACAGGGTGGCGATACGCAGTATTTT
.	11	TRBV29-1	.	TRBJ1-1	CSDGLSPEAFF	TGCAGCGACGGACTTTCCCCTGAAGCTTTCTTT
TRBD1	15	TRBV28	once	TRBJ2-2	CASSLSQGDTGELFF	TGTGCCAGCAGTTTAAGCCAGGGGGACACCGGGGAGCTGTTTTTT
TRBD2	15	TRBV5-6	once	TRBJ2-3	CASSFGTSGSDTQYF	TGTGCCAGCAGCTTCGGGACTAGCGGGAGTGATACGCAGTATTTT
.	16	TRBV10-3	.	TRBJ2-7	CAISSVDSSVSYEQYF	TGTGCCATCAGTTCTGTTGACTCGAGTGTGTCCTACGAGCAGTACTTC
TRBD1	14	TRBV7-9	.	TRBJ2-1	CASRMDRNNNEQFF	TGTGCCAGCAGGATGGACAGGAATAACAATGAGCAGTTCTTC
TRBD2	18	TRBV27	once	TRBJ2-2	CASSSGTSGRGGTGELFF	TGTGCCAGCAGCTCCGGGACTAGCGGGAGGGGGGGTACCGGGGAGCTGTTTTTT
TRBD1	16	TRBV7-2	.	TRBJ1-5	CASSLVGQGLNQPQHF	TGTGCCAGCAGCTTAGTAGGACAGGGCCTCAATCAGCCCCAGCATTTT
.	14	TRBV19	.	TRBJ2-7	CAASAKYSTYEQYF	TGTGCCGCATCAGCAAAATACAGCACCTACGAGCAGTACTTC
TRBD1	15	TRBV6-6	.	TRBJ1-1	CASSLDGQGNTEAFF	TGTGCCAGCAGTTTAGACGGACAGGGGAACACTGAAGCTTTCTTT
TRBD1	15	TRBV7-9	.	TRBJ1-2	CASSLFGQGKDGYTF	TGTGCCAGCAGCTTATTTGGACAGGGAAAGGATGGCTACACCTTC
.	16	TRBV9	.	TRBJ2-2	CASSVSRSANTGELFF	TGTGCCAGCAGCGTAAGTCGGTCTGCGAACACCGGGGAGCTGTTTTTT
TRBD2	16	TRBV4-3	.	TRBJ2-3	CASSQAWRTSADTQYF	TGCGCCAGCAGCCAAGCCTGGCGGACTAGCGCAGATACGCAGTATTTT
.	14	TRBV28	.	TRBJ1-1	CASSLAAGGTEAFF	TGTGCCAGCAGTTTAGCAGCTGGAGGCACTGAAGCTTTCTTT
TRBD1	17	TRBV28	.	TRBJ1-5	CASSSRAGTGSSKPQHF	TGTGCCAGCAGTTCTCGAGCCGGGACAGGGAGTTCGAAGCCCCAGCATTTT